The rows below give T cell receptor beta chains drawn from one sample of a study of blood T cells in healthy people across ages. TCRdb itself ran the 5' RACE reads through MiXCR, one entry per CDR3 protein. Among about 320,000 distinct CDR3 sequences listed, 25% to 30% were seen once. The sample taken for sequencing was blood. The receptors originated from a woman between 70 and 85 years old in good health. CDR3s include the opening cysteine and the closing phenylalanine or tryptophan. A D gene is named only where the DNA matches it firmly. The listing skips clone size in some rows; elsewhere it reads once, few, many or a size class.

cdr3_nt: TGCGCCAGCAGCTTGGGGACAGGGGGGGTCTATGGCTACACCTTC
cdr3_aa: CASSLGTGGVYGYTF
clone_size: few
d_call: TRBD1
v_call: TRBV5-1
cdr3_length: 15
j_call: TRBJ1-2

cdr3_nt: TGTGCCAGCAGCGTAGGACCAGAAGCCTACAATGAGCAGTTCTTC
cdr3_aa: CASSVGPEAYNEQFF
clone_size: -
d_call: -
v_call: TRBV9
cdr3_length: 15
j_call: TRBJ2-1

cdr3_nt: TGTGCCAGCAGTTTGGGGATTGCGGGAGGGCCTATCGCAGATACGCAGTATTTT
cdr3_aa: CASSLGIAGGPIADTQYF
clone_size: -
d_call: TRBD2
v_call: TRBV12-3/TRBV12-4
cdr3_length: 18
j_call: TRBJ2-3

cdr3_nt: TGCAGTGCCGGCGGCAGGGTAAATGAAAAACTGTTTTTT
cdr3_aa: CSAGGRVNEKLFF
clone_size: -
d_call: -
v_call: TRBV20-1
cdr3_length: 13
j_call: TRBJ1-4

cdr3_nt: TGTGCCAGCAGCCAAGAGCCCACTAGCGAACGTAGCTACAATGAGCAGTTCTTC
cdr3_aa: CASSQEPTSERSYNEQFF
clone_size: few
d_call: TRBD2
v_call: TRBV14
cdr3_length: 18
j_call: TRBJ2-1

cdr3_nt: TGTGCCAGCAGCCTCCGACTAGCGGGAAGCACAGATACGCAGTATTTT
cdr3_aa: CASSLRLAGSTDTQYF
clone_size: -
d_call: TRBD2
v_call: TRBV7-2
cdr3_length: 16
j_call: TRBJ2-3

cdr3_nt: TGTGCCAGCTGGGACAGGTCGTTCGGGGAGCTGTTTTTT
cdr3_aa: CASWDRSFGELFF
clone_size: -
d_call: TRBD1
v_call: TRBV27
cdr3_length: 13
j_call: TRBJ2-2

cdr3_nt: TGTGCCAGTAGTATCAGGGGTGCCAAAAACATTCAGTACTTC
cdr3_aa: CASSIRGAKNIQYF
clone_size: few
d_call: -
v_call: TRBV19
cdr3_length: 14
j_call: TRBJ2-4

cdr3_nt: TGTGCCAGCAAGAAGGGCGGGTCGAACACTGAAGCTTTCTTT
cdr3_aa: CASKKGGSNTEAFF
clone_size: -
d_call: -
v_call: TRBV2
cdr3_length: 14
j_call: TRBJ1-1

cdr3_nt: TGCAGTGCTAAGACAGGACAGGGGAACACCGGGGAGCTGTTTTTT
cdr3_aa: CSAKTGQGNTGELFF
clone_size: few
d_call: TRBD1
v_call: TRBV20-1
cdr3_length: 15
j_call: TRBJ2-2

cdr3_nt: TGCAGTGCTAGACAGTCAAGTCATCAGCCCCAGCATTTT
cdr3_aa: CSARQSSHQPQHF
clone_size: -
d_call: -
v_call: TRBV20-1
cdr3_length: 13
j_call: TRBJ1-5

cdr3_nt: TGTGCCAACAGTTTGGCGCGGGGGGGATACAATGAGCAGTTCTTC
cdr3_aa: CANSLARGGYNEQFF
clone_size: -
d_call: TRBD2
v_call: TRBV12-3/TRBV12-4
cdr3_length: 15
j_call: TRBJ2-1

cdr3_nt: TGCAGTGCTAGGAGACAGGGGGATTATGGCTACACCTTC
cdr3_aa: CSARRQGDYGYTF
clone_size: -
d_call: TRBD1
v_call: TRBV20-1
cdr3_length: 13
j_call: TRBJ1-2

cdr3_nt: TGTGCCAGCAGCCGGGGGACAGCAGCCTACGAGCAGTACTTC
cdr3_aa: CASSRGTAAYEQYF
clone_size: -
d_call: -
v_call: TRBV5-6
cdr3_length: 14
j_call: TRBJ2-7

cdr3_nt: TGTGCCAGCAGCACGGGACAGAGAGGGTACCAGTACTTC
cdr3_aa: CASSTGQRGYQYF
clone_size: -
d_call: TRBD1
v_call: TRBV7-9
cdr3_length: 13
j_call: TRBJ2-5

cdr3_nt: TGCGCCAGCAGCTTGGTGGAGGGGCCCTACACTGAAGCTTTCTTT
cdr3_aa: CASSLVEGPYTEAFF
clone_size: few
d_call: -
v_call: TRBV5-1
cdr3_length: 15
j_call: TRBJ1-1

cdr3_nt: TGTGCCAGCAGCTGGGACCGCCCAGAGACCCAGTACTTC
cdr3_aa: CASSWDRPETQYF
clone_size: -
d_call: -
v_call: TRBV11-2
cdr3_length: 13
j_call: TRBJ2-5

cdr3_nt: TGTGCCAGCAGTCTTAGGGACAGAAAAAACATTCAGTACTTC
cdr3_aa: CASSLRDRKNIQYF
clone_size: few
d_call: TRBD1
v_call: TRBV11-2
cdr3_length: 14
j_call: TRBJ2-4

cdr3_nt: TGTGCCAGCAGTCACGCCTTAGGTATTAATGAGCAGTTCTTC
cdr3_aa: CASSHALGINEQFF
clone_size: many
d_call: -
v_call: TRBV7-2
cdr3_length: 14
j_call: TRBJ2-1

cdr3_nt: TGTGCCAGCAGCGTAGAGGCAGGGGTGAACACTGAAGCTTTCTTT
cdr3_aa: CASSVEAGVNTEAFF
clone_size: -
d_call: -
v_call: TRBV9
cdr3_length: 15
j_call: TRBJ1-1

cdr3_nt: TGTGCCATCAGACCGGAGGTGGGAGAGACCCAGTACTTC
cdr3_aa: CAIRPEVGETQYF
clone_size: few
d_call: -
v_call: TRBV10-3
cdr3_length: 13
j_call: TRBJ2-5

cdr3_nt: TGTGCCAGCAGCCAAGGGTCGGAGACCCAGTACTTC
cdr3_aa: CASSQGSETQYF
clone_size: -
d_call: -
v_call: TRBV14
cdr3_length: 12
j_call: TRBJ2-5

cdr3_nt: TGCGCCAGCAGCTTGGCCTGGAGACCTGAAAAACTGTTTTTT
cdr3_aa: CASSLAWRPEKLFF
clone_size: few
d_call: -
v_call: TRBV5-1
cdr3_length: 14
j_call: TRBJ1-4

cdr3_nt: TGCGCCAGCAGCCAGGGGTCCTACAATGAGCAGTTCTTC
cdr3_aa: CASSQGSYNEQFF
clone_size: few
d_call: -
v_call: TRBV4-3
cdr3_length: 13
j_call: TRBJ2-1

cdr3_nt: TGTGCCAGCAGCTTAGGAGGCGGTCGGGTGCAGCCCCAGCATTTT
cdr3_aa: CASSLGGGRVQPQHF
clone_size: -
d_call: -
v_call: TRBV7-6
cdr3_length: 15
j_call: TRBJ1-5

cdr3_nt: TGTGCCAGCAGCTATAGCGGAGACCTGTACCAAGAGACCCAGTACTTC
cdr3_aa: CASSYSGDLYQETQYF
clone_size: -
d_call: -
v_call: TRBV7-8
cdr3_length: 16
j_call: TRBJ2-5

cdr3_nt: TGCAGCGTTGGAGGTAGGGGGCTAACAGATACGCAGTTTTTT
cdr3_aa: CSVGGRGLTDTQFF
clone_size: -
d_call: TRBD1
v_call: TRBV29-1
cdr3_length: 14
j_call: TRBJ2-3

cdr3_nt: TGCGCCAGCGAGGCGGGAGGTGGAACCGGGGAGCTGTTTTTT
cdr3_aa: CASEAGGGTGELFF
clone_size: few
d_call: TRBD2
v_call: TRBV5-1
cdr3_length: 14
j_call: TRBJ2-2

cdr3_nt: TGTGCCAGCAGCGAAAGTCCCACAGATACGCAGTATTTT
cdr3_aa: CASSESPTDTQYF
clone_size: -
d_call: -
v_call: TRBV7-2
cdr3_length: 13
j_call: TRBJ2-3

cdr3_nt: TGTGCCAGCAGCCGGTCGACCTCGGGAGGGATTTACAATGAGCAGTTCTTC
cdr3_aa: CASSRSTSGGIYNEQFF
clone_size: -
d_call: TRBD2
v_call: TRBV7-2
cdr3_length: 17
j_call: TRBJ2-1

cdr3_nt: TGTGCCAGCAGAAATTCAGCAGGGCGGCACAATGAGCAGTTCTTC
cdr3_aa: CASRNSAGRHNEQFF
clone_size: -
d_call: -
v_call: TRBV6-5
cdr3_length: 15
j_call: TRBJ2-1

cdr3_nt: TGTGCCAGCAGCCGAGTACTAGCGGCCCAGACAGATACGCAGTATTTT
cdr3_aa: CASSRVLAAQTDTQYF
clone_size: -
d_call: TRBD2
v_call: TRBV7-2
cdr3_length: 16
j_call: TRBJ2-3

cdr3_nt: TGCAGTGCTAGAGATCCGGACGGGAGAGAGACCCAGTACTTC
cdr3_aa: CSARDPDGRETQYF
clone_size: many
d_call: -
v_call: TRBV20-1
cdr3_length: 14
j_call: TRBJ2-5

cdr3_nt: TGTGCCAGTAGTACACGACGGAGCGGAATCTACGAGCAGTACTTC
cdr3_aa: CASSTRRSGIYEQYF
clone_size: -
d_call: -
v_call: TRBV19
cdr3_length: 15
j_call: TRBJ2-7

cdr3_nt: TGTGCCAGCAGTTTGGATACAGGGAGTAATCAGCCCCAGCATTTT
cdr3_aa: CASSLDTGSNQPQHF
clone_size: once
d_call: -
v_call: TRBV27
cdr3_length: 15
j_call: TRBJ1-5

cdr3_nt: TGCAGCGTCGGGGACAACCACTATGACTACACCTTC
cdr3_aa: CSVGDNHYDYTF
clone_size: -
d_call: -
v_call: TRBV29-1
cdr3_length: 12
j_call: TRBJ1-2